This entry is about one T cell receptor (beta chain). This clonotype was picked up a small number of times. Its antigen is currently not known. No base-level quality is on record; no much larger clone is a single base apart. This specimen belongs to a study of blood T cells in healthy people across ages (dated by TCRdb to between 2015 and 2017). Study-wide context: In model experiments, template switching captured roughly one uniquely barcoded TCR beta cDNA molecule for every two T cells. The study analyzed two additional independent replicas of 1 million unique cDNA reads from the same blood draw for two donors, one aged 18 to 29 and one aged 80 or older. The study measured age-related changes in TCR beta repertoire diversity using deep sequencing normalized with unique cDNA molecular identifiers. To avoid experimental bias, donors of different ages were spread randomly across the sequencing lanes. The donors were split into four age groups: young (average approximately 16 years), middle-aged (39), aged (more than 55) and long-lived (approximately 80). Paper-wide results and their limitations: Estimates of total diversity from one million sequenced T cells were regarded as lower bounds and underestimates. Compared with the aged group, the long-lived group had more naive CD4+ T cells, fewer expanded clones and increased TCR diversity, suggesting age selection. Observed TCR beta diversity per million T cells fell roughly linearly with age, and a significant reduction was already apparent by age around 44. A strong correlation was found between observed TCR beta diversity and the percentage of naive T cells measured by flow cytometry. Because donor CMV infection status was unknown, age-related changes in expanded clonotypes were potentially confounded. Because profiling used bulk unsorted PBMCs, naive and antigen-experienced compartments could not be compared conclusively.

Donors were 35 to 40 systemically healthy Caucasian individuals from Russia aged about 6 to 100 years. About 9.8 milliliters of peripheral blood were drawn from each donor into EDTA-treated Vacutainer tubes. Ficoll-Paque density-gradient centrifugation was used to isolate PBMCs, with at least 6 million obtained per sample. Trizol reagent was used to extract total RNA from the PBMCs, yielding at least 6 micrograms per sample. For every donor, an aliquot of PBMCs went through flow cytometry to measure the percentages of naive CD45RAhigh/CD27high T cells. The CDR3 contains 16 residues, cysteine and phenylalanine counted. The entry retains the CDR3 DNA only, 48 bases that are in frame from base 1. For CDR1 and CDR2, the germline V gene lists SGHTA and FQGTGA. Trimming accounts for 4 bases at V and 8 bases at J, while the number of junction bases matched to no gene is 9. Libraries were constructed by 5' RACE. Sequenced using an Illumina HiSeq 2500. A second PCR of about 6 to 11 cycles was run with a J-beta primer mix and a sample-barcoded 5' primer. A template-switch 5' adaptor carrying 12 random nucleotides introduced a unique molecular identifier onto each TCR beta cDNA molecule. Each sample yielded at least 2.5 million CDR3-containing paired-end reads. All of the RNA was converted into first-strand cDNA using the Mint cDNA synthesis kit, with a TRBC-specific oligonucleotide serving as the primer. After uracil-DNA glycosylase treatment, a first 18-cycle PCR used universal primers M1SS and BC2_uni_R on all cDNA. Turning to the authors' computational methods: For normalization, 1 million high-quality reads were randomly selected from each sample, with every read carrying a distinct molecular identifier. Reads sharing molecular identifiers were discarded rather than binned into consensus sequences. MiTCR, set to a Q25 quality threshold and the strictest error-elimination algorithm, was used for CDR3 identification, clonotype clustering and error correction. A nonparametric unseen species model using Euler transformation provided a lower-bound estimate of total TCR beta diversity. TCRdb reran the public reads through fastp at Q25 and MiXCR, keeping productive beta chains. When rows share a CDR3 protein, they turn into one entry using the most common DNA and genes. These V and J calls originate from TCRdb's pipeline instead of the authors' own analysis. This sample comprises 700,000 to 800,000 distinct CDR3 sequences, around 46% of them detected only once. Under 25% of the sample comes from the top ten.

This chain joins TRBV7-3 to TRBJ2-1, with TRBD1 identical over 12 junction bases. The receptor comes from a woman aged 60-75 years in good health. The sequencing input was blood. In nucleotides, the sequence is TGTGCCAGCAGCTCATCCGGGACAGGGGGCATGTATGAGCAGTTCTTC. It specifies CASSSSGTGGMYEQFF.